These 26 T cell receptor beta chains originate from one sample sequenced in a study of blood T cell repertoires in COVID-19 (dated by TCRdb to about 2020). The receptor library was made with the immunoSEQ multiplex PCR assay. Held by TCRdb, this immuneACCESS table contains in-frame sequences only and omits some clones. Under half of the omission traces to an unresolved V gene where checked; the cause of the rest is unknown. In this sample the table shows 130,000 to 150,000 clones, around 84% of which occur a single time. Together, the top ten hold about 5.1% of the sample. Sequences were obtained from peripheral blood. The source is a human donor in a cohort sampled during active COVID-19.

The chain recombines TRBV30 with TRBJ2-3; D is possibly TRBD2 (5 bases). The CDR3 loop spans 15 amino acids. Trimming left V 4 bases short and J 2 bases short, with 16 bases between. Germline CDR1 and CDR2: GTSNPN and SVGIG (reference sequence). The CDR3 DNA follows: TGTGCCTGGACCTCACTAGAGAGAGTCACAGATACGCAGTATTTT. It encodes CAWTSLERVTDTQYF.

This clone occurred many times. The chain links TRBV7-5 to TRBJ2-7; the D call of TRBD2 is as the table states it, not checked on the DNA. TRBV7-5 is described as a pseudogene. CDR3 length: 16 residues. The CDR3 loop reads CARSLIPRSSSYEQYF. CDR3 sequence (DNA): TGTGCCAGAAGCTTAATACCCCGGTCCTCGTCCTACGAGCAGTACTTC.

This sequence joins TRBV9 and TRBJ1-5, with TRBD1 identical over 7 bases. CDR1 is SGDLS and CDR2 is YYNGEE in the germline V gene. V lost 5 bases and J lost 7; bases outside the gene matches: 9. This CDR3 contains 14 residues. The CDR3: CASSRTGEEQPQHF. The CDR3 coding sequence is TGTGCCAGCAGTCGAACAGGGGAGGAACAGCCCCAGCATTTT.

The genes are TRBV5-6 and TRBJ2-6; perhaps TRBD1 as D (6 bases). Germline CDR1 and CDR2: SGHDT and YYEEEE. The CDR3 length is 16 residues. Trimming pared 1 base from V and 0 bases from J, leaving 8 bases between. In DNA form, the CDR3 reads TGTGCCAGCAGCTTGTTACAGGGCTCTGGGGCCAACGTCCTGACTTTC. Its translation is CASSLLQGSGANVLTF.

The CDR3 region is CASSIGAHNEQFF. The CDR3 coding sequence is TGTGCCAGTAGTATTGGGGCACACAATGAGCAGTTCTTC. J is TRBJ2-1 and V is TRBV19; D may be TRBD1 (5 bases). Trimming removed 3 bases at V and 5 bases at J, with 8 bases between. This CDR3 spans 13 amino acids. Germline V lookup: CDR1 LNHDA, CDR2 SQIVND (reference sequence).

The genes are TRBV4-2 and TRBJ2-3; D not certain. The CDR3 length is 14 residues. Germline CDR1 reads LGHNA; CDR2 reads YNFKEQ. V lost 1 base, J lost 0 bases, and 5 bases lay in between. CDR3 bases: TGTGCCAGCAGCCAAGCGACTAGCACAGATACGCAGTATTTT. Amino acids: CASSQATSTDTQYF.

The CDR3 DNA follows: TGTGCCAGCAAACAAAGCGGAACTAGCACAGATACGCAGTATTTT. It is translated as CASKQSGTSTDTQYF. The chain recombines TRBV6-4 with TRBJ2-3, with D possibly being TRBD2 (5 bases). Trimming removed 7 bases from V and 0 bases from J, with 14 bases in between. The CDR3 is 15 residues long. CDR1 is MRHNA, CDR2 SNTAGT, per germline.

CDR3 loop: CASSQSPGMNTEAFF. The CDR3 DNA follows: TGCGCCAGCAGTCAATCGCCGGGAATGAACACTGAAGCTTTCTTT. The chain uses TRBV23-1 and TRBJ1-1; no definite D call. TRBV23-1 is labeled an ORF, and its function is uncertain. This CDR3 contains 15 residues. V was trimmed by 0 bases and J by 0 bases, leaving 8 bases between them.

The chain uses TRBV9 and TRBJ2-3; no firm D call. Germline CDR1 and CDR2: SGDLS and YYNGEE. This CDR3 spans 14 amino acids. Trimming cost V 0 bases and J 5 bases, with 10 bases left between them. CDR3 in DNA: TGTGCCAGCAGCGTAGCCCAGGAACGAGATACGCAGTATTTT. Its protein is CASSVAQERDTQYF.

The CDR3 protein is CASSIYGTGVTGELFF. The CDR3 DNA reads as TGTGCCAGTAGTATTTATGGGACAGGGGTCACCGGGGAGCTGTTTTTT. The genes are TRBV19 and TRBJ2-2, with 10 bases fitting TRBD1. Germline loops: CDR1 LNHDA, CDR2 SQIVND (reference sequence). J was trimmed by 4 bases and V by 3 bases; bases with no gene match: 5. CDR3 length equals 16 residues. Using reference TRBV19 and TRBJ2-2 for the parts outside the CDR3, the full variable domain is DGGITQSPKYLFRKEGQNVTLSCEQNLNHDAMYWYRQDPGQGLRLIYYSQIVNDFQKGDIAEGYSVSREKKESFPLTVTSAQKNPTAFYLCASSIYGTGVTGELFFGEGSRLTVL.

The chain employs TRBV6-5 and TRBJ2-7, with 10 bases identical to TRBD1. This CDR3 region has 13 residues. Looked up from germline, CDR1 is MNHEY and CDR2 is SVGAGI. The V and J ends lost 6 bases and 6 bases, in that order; junction bases with no gene match: 5. In DNA, the CDR3 is TGTGCCAGCAGCCGCTGGACAGGGGGCGAGCAGTACTTC. Its protein is CASSRWTGGEQYF.

The chain couples TRBV7-2 to TRBJ2-7; D gene uncertain. There are 13 residues in the CDR3. Germline CDR1 is SGHTA and CDR2 is FQGNSA. V gave up 1 base and J gave up 3 bases, with 7 bases separating them. The CDR3 DNA sequence: TGTGCCAGCAGCTTAGAGAGGATCTACGAGCAGTACTTC. Translating it yields CASSLERIYEQYF.

The J gene is TRBJ2-1, the V gene TRBV9; the D gene is possibly TRBD1 (5 bases). The CDR3 is 17 residues long. Trimming stripped 4 bases from V and 3 bases from J, with 20 bases between. Per the germline V gene, CDR1 is SGDLS and CDR2 is YYNGEE. The CDR3 reads CASSLSRVSSYYNEQFF. CDR3 DNA: TGTGCCAGCAGCCTCTCCAGGGTCAGCAGCTACTACAATGAGCAGTTCTTC.

This clone showed up just a few times. This chain connects TRBV2 to TRBJ2-5, with 9 bases that match TRBD2. CDR3 length: 17 residues. V shed 11 bases, J shed 2 bases, and the junction held 18 bases outside the gene matches. The germline CDR1 and CDR2 sequences are SNHLY and FYNNEI. The CDR3 loop is CASGGQREVSRQETQYF. Written as DNA, the CDR3 is TGTGCCTCAGGGGGGCAGCGGGAGGTGTCTCGACAAGAGACCCAGTACTTC. Drawing the rest from reference TRBV2 and TRBJ2-5, the complete variable domain is EPEVTQTPSHQVTQMGQEVILRCVPISNHLYFYWYRQILGQKVEFLVSFYNNEISEKSEIFDDQFSVERPDGSNFTLKIRSTKLEDSAMYFCASGGQREVSRQETQYFGPGTRLLVL.

The chain uses TRBV5-6 and TRBJ1-1; 9 bases are a match to TRBD1. The J segment lost 6 bases and the V segment lost 0 bases, leaving 6 bases of the junction unmatched. This CDR3 region has 15 residues. From germline, CDR1 is SGHDT and CDR2 YYEEEE. The CDR3 here is CASSLDWTGAAEAFF. CDR3 nucleotides: TGTGCCAGCAGCTTGGATTGGACAGGGGCGGCTGAAGCTTTCTTT.

The chain combines TRBV6-6 with TRBJ2-7; perhaps TRBD1 as D (6 bases). Trimming took off 6 bases at V and 5 bases at J, with 14 bases between the two ends. This CDR3 has 13 residues. CDR1 is MNHNY, CDR2 SVGAGI, per germline (reference sequence). The CDR3 DNA reads TGTGCCAGCAGAGAGGACAGATTCGACGAGCAGTACTTC. This gives the protein CASREDRFDEQYF.

CDR3 residues: CASSFAYEQFF. The CDR3 DNA follows: TGTGCCAGCAGTTTTGCGTATGAGCAGTTCTTC. V usage is TRBV12-3 or TRBV12-4 and J usage is TRBJ2-1; unclear D gene. The ends were cut back, 3 bases at V and 8 bases at J, with 5 bases in the middle. This CDR3 region has 11 residues.

On this clone itself: The junction shows a germline mismatch at one end, possibly a read error. The chain couples TRBV19 to TRBJ2-2; 9 bases map to TRBD1. The germline CDR1 and CDR2 sequences are LNHDA and SQIVND (reference sequence). The CDR3 runs to 15 residues. CDR3 nucleotide sequence: TGTGCCAGTAGTCCCCGGGACAGGGTGGATGGGGGGCTGTTTTTT. As protein: CASSPRDRVDGGLFF.

This chain uses TRBV7-3 with TRBJ2-3, with 14 bases lining up with TRBD2. J was trimmed by 2 bases and V by 5 bases; bases with no gene match: 3. This CDR3 has 16 amino acids. CDR1 is SGHTA, CDR2 FQGTGA, per germline. CDR3: CASSEGLAGVTDTQYF. The CDR3 coding sequence is TGTGCCAGCAGCGAGGGACTAGCGGGAGTCACAGATACGCAGTATTTT.

The V and J genes are TRBV19 and TRBJ2-3, with 8 positions matching TRBD2. The germline V gene encodes CDR1 LNHDA and CDR2 SQIVND (reference sequence). CDR3 length: 17 amino acids. The ends lost 0 bases at V and 5 bases at J; junction bases unmatched: 10. CDR3 in DNA: TGTGCCAGTAGTATAGATCTTCCGGGGGGGGCCCTAGATACGCAGTATTTT. It translates to CASSIDLPGGALDTQYF.

The chain couples TRBV9 to TRBJ1-6, with 8 bases matching TRBD1. Germline CDR1 and CDR2: SGDLS and YYNGEE. This CDR3 is 16 amino acids long. V lost 0 bases, J lost 6 bases, and 5 bases stayed unmatched. The CDR3: CASSVGGQGPNSPLHF. CDR3 in DNA: TGTGCCAGCAGCGTAGGTGGACAGGGCCCTAATTCACCCCTCCACTTT.

This chain links TRBV7-8 with TRBJ2-1; 8 nucleotides align to TRBD2. V dropped 6 bases and J dropped 3; count of bases not matched to a gene: 7. This CDR3 is built from 15 residues. Germline CDR1 reads SGHVS; CDR2 reads FQNEAQ. CDR3 in DNA: TGTGCCAGCAGGTCGAGCGGGAGTATCTACAATGAGCAGTTCTTC. Translated: CASRSSGSIYNEQFF. Together with reference TRBV7-8 and TRBJ2-1, the CDR3 gives the full variable domain: GAGVSQSPRYKVAKRGQDVALRCDPISGHVSLFWYQQALGQGPEFLTYFQNEAQLDKSGLPSDRFFAERPEGSVSTLKIQRTQQEDSAVYLCASRSSGSIYNEQFFGPGTRLTVL.

The chain has TRBV11-3 and TRBJ2-7; D is possibly TRBD2 (6 bases). The CDR3 length is 13 residues. The germline CDR1 and CDR2 sequences are SGHNT and YENEEA. The V and J ends lost 3 bases and 1 base respectively, with 7 bases between them. In DNA, the CDR3 is TGTGCCAGCAGCTTTCGGGAGTCCTACGAGCAGTACTTC. Translation: CASSFRESYEQYF.

The chain couples TRBV18 to TRBJ2-7; 11 bases align to TRBD2. Germline assignment: CDR1 KGHSH and CDR2 LQKENI. This CDR3 is 17 amino acids long. V was pared by 3 bases and J by 4 bases, with 11 bases of the junction left unmatched. This CDR3 is CASSPVSTSGGRYEQYF. As DNA, the CDR3 is TGTGCCAGCTCACCGGTGTCCACTAGCGGGGGCCGGTACGAGCAGTACTTC.

The rearrangement uses TRBV28 and TRBJ1-1; weak D call: TRBD1 (6 bases). Trimming removed 7 bases from V and 2 bases from J, with 14 bases in between. The CDR3 is 14 amino acids. CDR1 is MDHEN and CDR2 is SYDVKM in the germline V gene. The CDR3 nucleotides are TGTGCCAGCACTAGGGGGTACTCAAACACTGAAGCTTTCTTT. Protein: CASTRGYSNTEAFF.

V is TRBV6-1 and J is TRBJ1-2, with 8 positions matching TRBD1. The CDR3 consists of 16 residues. After removal of 0 bases from V and 4 bases from J, the junction contained 7 bases not matched to a gene. CDR1 and CDR2 (germline): MNHNS, SASEGT. The CDR3 loop reads CASSEAPGTGLYGYTF. In nucleotides, the CDR3 is TGTGCCAGCAGTGAAGCGCCGGGGACAGGACTCTATGGCTACACCTTC.